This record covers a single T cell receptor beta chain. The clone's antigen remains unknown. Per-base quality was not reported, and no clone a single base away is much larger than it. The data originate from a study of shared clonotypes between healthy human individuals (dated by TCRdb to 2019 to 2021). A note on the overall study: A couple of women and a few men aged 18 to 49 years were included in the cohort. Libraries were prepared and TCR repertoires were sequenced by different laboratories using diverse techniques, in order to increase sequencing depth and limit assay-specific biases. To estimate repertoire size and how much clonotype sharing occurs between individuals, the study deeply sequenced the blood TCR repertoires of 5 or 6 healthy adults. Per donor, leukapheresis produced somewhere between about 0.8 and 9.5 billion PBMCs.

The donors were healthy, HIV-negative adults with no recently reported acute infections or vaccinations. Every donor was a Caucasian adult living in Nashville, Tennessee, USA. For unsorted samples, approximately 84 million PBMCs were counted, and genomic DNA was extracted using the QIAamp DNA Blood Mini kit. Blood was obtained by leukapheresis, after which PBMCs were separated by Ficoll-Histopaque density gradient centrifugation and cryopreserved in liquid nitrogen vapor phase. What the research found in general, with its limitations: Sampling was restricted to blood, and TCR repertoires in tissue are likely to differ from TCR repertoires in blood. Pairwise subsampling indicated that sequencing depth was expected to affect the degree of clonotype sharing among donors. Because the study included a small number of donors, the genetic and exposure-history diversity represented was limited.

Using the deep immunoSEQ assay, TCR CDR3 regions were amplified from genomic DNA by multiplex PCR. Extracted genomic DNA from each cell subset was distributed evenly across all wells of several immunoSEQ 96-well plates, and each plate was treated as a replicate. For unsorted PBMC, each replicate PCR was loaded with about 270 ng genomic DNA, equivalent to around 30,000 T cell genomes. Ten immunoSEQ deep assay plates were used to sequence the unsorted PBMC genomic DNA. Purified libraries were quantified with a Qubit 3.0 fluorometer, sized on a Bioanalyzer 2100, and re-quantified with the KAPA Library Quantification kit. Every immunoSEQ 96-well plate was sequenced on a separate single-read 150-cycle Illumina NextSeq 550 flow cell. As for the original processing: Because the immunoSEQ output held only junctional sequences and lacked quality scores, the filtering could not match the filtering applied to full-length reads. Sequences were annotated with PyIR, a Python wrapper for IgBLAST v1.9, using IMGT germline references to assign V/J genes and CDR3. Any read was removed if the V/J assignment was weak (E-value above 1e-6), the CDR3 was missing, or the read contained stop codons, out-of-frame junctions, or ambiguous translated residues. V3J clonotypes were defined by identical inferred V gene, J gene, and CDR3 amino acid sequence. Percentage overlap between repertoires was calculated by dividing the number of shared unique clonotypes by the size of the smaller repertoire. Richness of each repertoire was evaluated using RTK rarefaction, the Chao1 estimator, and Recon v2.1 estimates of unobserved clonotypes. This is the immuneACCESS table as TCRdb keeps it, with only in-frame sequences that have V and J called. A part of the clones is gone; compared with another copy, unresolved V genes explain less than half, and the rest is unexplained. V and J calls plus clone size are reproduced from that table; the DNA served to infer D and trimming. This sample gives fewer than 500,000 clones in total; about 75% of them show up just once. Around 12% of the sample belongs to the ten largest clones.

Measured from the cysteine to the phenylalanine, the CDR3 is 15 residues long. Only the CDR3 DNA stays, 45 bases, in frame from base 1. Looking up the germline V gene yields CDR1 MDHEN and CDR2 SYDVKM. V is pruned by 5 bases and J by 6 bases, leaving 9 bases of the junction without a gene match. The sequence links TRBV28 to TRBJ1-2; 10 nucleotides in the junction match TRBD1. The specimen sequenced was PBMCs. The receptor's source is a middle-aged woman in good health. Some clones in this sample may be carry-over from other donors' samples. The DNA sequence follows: TGTGCCAGCAGTCCCCGGACAGGGGGTTTACATGGCTACACCTTC. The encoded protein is CASSPRTGGLHGYTF.